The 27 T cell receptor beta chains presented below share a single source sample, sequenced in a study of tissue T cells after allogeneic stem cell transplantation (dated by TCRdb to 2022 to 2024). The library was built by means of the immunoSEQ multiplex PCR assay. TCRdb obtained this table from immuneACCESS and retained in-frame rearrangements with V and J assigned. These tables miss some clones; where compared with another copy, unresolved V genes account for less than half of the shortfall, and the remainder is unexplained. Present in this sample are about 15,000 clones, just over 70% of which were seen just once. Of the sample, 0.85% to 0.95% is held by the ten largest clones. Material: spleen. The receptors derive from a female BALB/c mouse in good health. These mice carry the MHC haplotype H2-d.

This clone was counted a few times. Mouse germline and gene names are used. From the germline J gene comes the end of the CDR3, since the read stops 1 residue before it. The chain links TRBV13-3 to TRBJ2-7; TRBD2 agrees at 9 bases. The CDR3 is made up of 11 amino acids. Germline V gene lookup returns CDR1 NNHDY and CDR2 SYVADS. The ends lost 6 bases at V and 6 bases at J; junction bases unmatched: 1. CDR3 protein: CASTGGVEQYF. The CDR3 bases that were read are TGTGCCAGCACTGGGGGGGTTGAACAGTAC.

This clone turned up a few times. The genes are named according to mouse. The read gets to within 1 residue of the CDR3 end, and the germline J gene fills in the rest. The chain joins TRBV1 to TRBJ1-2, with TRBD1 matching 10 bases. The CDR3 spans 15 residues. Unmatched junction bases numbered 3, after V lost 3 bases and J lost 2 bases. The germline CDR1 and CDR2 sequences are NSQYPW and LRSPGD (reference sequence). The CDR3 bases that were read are TGCACCTGCAGTGCTGGGACAGGGGCGAACTCCGACTACACC. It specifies CTCSAGTGANSDYT. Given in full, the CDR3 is CTCSAGTGANSDYTF.

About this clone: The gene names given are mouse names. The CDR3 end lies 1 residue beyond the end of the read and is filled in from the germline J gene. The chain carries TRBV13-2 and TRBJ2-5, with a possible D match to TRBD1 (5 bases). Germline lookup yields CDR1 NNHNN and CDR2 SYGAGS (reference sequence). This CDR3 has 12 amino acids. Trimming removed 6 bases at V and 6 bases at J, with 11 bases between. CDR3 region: CASEGKGDTQYF. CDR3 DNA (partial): TGTGCCAGCGAGGGAAAGGGGGACACCCAGTAC.

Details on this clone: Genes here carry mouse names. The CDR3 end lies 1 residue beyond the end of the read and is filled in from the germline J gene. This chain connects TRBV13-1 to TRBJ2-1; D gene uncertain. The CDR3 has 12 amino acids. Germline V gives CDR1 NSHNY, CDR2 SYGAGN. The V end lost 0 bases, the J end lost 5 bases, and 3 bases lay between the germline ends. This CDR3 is CASSDANAEQFF. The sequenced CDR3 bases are TGTGCCAGCAGTGATGCAAATGCTGAGCAGTTC.

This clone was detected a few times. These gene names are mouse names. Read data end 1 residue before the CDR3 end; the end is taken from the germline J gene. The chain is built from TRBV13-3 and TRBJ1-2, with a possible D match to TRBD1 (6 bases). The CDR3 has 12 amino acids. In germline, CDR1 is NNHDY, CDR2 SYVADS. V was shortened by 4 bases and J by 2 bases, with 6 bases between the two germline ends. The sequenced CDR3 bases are TGTGCCAGCAGTCAGGGGAACTCCGACTACACC. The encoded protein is CASSQGNSDYT. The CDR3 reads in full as CASSQGNSDYTF.

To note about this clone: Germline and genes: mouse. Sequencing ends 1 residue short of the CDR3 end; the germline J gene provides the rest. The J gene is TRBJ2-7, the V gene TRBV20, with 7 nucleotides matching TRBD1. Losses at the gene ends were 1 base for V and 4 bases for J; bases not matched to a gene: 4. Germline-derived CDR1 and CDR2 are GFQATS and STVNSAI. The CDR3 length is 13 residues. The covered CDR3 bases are TGTGGTGCTAGGGTGGGACAGAAATATGAACAGTAC. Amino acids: CGARVGQKYEQY. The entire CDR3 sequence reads CGARVGQKYEQYF. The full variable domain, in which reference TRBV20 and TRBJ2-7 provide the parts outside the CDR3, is GALVYQYPRRTICKSGTSMRMECQAVGFQATSVAWYRQSPQKTFELIALSTVNSAIKYEQNFTQEKFPISHPNLSFSSMTVLNAYLEDRGLYLCGARVGQKYEQYFGPGTRLTVL.

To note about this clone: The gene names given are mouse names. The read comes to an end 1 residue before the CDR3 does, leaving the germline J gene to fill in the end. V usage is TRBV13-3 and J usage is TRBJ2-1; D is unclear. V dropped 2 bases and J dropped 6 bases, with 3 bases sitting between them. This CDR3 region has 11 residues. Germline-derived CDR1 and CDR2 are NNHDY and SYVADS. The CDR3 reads CASSEAAEQFF. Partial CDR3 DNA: TGTGCCAGCAGTGAAGCTGCTGAGCAGTTC.

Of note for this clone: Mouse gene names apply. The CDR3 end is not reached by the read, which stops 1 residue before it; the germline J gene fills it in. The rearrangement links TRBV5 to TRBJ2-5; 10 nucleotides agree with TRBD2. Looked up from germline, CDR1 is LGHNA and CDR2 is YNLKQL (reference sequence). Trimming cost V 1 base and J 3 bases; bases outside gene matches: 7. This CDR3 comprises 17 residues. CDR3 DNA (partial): TGTGCCAGCAGCCAAGTCTGGGGGGGCGCTGGACAAGACACCCAGTAC. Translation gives CASSQVWGGAGQDTQY. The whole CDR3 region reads CASSQVWGGAGQDTQYF.

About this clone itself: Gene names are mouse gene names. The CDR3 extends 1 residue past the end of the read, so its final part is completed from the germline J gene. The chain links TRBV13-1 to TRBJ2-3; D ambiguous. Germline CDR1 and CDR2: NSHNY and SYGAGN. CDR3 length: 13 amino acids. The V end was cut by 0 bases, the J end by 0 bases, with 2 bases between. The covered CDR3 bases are TGTGCCAGCAGTGATGCAAGTGCAGAAACGCTGTAT. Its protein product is CASSDASAETLY. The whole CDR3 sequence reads CASSDASAETLYF.

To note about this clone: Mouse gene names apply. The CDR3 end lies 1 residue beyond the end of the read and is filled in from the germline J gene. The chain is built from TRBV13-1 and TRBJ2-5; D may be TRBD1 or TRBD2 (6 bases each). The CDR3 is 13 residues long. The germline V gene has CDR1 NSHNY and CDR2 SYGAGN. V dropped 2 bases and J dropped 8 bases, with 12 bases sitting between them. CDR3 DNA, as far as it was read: TGTGCCAGCAGTGACGGGGGCGCAGGCACCCAGTAC. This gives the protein CASSDGGAGTQY. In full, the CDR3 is CASSDGGAGTQYF.

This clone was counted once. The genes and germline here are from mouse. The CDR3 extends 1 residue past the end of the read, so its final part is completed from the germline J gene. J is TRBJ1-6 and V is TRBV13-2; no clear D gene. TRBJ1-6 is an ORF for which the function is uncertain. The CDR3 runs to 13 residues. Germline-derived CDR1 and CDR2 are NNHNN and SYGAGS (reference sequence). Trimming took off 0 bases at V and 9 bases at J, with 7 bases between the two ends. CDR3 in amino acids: CASGDAGVSPLYF. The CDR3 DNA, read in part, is TGTGCCAGCGGTGATGCTGGGGTTTCGCCCCTCTAC.

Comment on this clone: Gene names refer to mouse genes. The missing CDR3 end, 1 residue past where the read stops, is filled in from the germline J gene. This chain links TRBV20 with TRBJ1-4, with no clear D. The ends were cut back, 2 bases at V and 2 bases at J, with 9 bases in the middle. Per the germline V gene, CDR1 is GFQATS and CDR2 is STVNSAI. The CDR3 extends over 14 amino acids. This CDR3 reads CGARFSKSNERLFF. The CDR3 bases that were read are TGTGGTGCTAGGTTTTCAAAATCCAACGAAAGATTATTT.

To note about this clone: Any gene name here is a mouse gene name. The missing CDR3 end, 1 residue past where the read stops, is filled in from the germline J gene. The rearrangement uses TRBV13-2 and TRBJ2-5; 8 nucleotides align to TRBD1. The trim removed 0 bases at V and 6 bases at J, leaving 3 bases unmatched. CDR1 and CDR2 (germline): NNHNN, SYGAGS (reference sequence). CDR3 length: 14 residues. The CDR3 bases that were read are TGTGCCAGCGGTGATGCCCAGGGGGCGGACACCCAGTAC. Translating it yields CASGDAQGADTQY. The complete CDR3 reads CASGDAQGADTQYF.

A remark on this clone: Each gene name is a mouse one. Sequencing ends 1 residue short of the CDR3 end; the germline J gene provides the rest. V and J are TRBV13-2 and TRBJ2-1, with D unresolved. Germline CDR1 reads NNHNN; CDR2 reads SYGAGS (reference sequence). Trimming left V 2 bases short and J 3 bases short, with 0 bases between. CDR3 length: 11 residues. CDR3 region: CASGDYAEQFF. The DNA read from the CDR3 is TGTGCCAGCGGTGACTATGCTGAGCAGTTC.

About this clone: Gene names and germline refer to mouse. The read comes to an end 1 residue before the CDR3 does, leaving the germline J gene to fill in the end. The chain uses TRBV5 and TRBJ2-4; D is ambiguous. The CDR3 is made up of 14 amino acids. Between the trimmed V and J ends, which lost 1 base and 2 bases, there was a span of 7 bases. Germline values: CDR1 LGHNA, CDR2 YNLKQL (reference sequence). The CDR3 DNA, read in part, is TGTGCCAGCAGCCAAGGGGCCGATCAAAACACCTTGTAC. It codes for CASSQGADQNTLY. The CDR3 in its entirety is CASSQGADQNTLYF.

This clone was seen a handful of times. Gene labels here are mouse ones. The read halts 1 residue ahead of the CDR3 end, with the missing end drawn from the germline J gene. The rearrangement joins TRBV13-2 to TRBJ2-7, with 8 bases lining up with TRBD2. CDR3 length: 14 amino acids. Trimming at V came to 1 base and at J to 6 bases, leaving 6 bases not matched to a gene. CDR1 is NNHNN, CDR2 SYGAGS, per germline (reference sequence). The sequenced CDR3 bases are TGTGCCAGCGGTGATCGACGACTGGGGCGTGAACAGTAC. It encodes CASGDRRLGREQY. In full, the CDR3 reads CASGDRRLGREQYF.

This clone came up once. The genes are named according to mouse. CDR3 DNA, as far as it was read: TGCACCTGCAGTGCTAGGGGCAGTGCAGAAACGCTGTAT. This sequence encodes CTCSARGSAETLY. The full CDR3 protein reads CTCSARGSAETLYF. J is TRBJ2-3 and V is TRBV1, with D possibly called TRBD1 or TRBD2 (5 bases each). The CDR3 end is not reached by the read, which stops 1 residue before it; the germline J gene fills it in. The V gene lost 3 bases and the J gene lost 0 bases, with 7 bases spanning the gap. CDR3 size: 14 residues. Germline V CDR1 and CDR2: NSQYPW, LRSPGD (reference sequence).

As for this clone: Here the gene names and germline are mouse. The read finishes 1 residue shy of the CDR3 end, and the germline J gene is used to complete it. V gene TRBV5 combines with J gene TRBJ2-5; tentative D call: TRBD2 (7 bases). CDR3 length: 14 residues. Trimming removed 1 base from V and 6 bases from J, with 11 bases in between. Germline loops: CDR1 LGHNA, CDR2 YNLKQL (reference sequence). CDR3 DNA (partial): TGTGCCAGCAGCCAAGGGGGGGCGCGGGACACCCAGTAC. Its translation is CASSQGGARDTQY. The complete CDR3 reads CASSQGGARDTQYF.

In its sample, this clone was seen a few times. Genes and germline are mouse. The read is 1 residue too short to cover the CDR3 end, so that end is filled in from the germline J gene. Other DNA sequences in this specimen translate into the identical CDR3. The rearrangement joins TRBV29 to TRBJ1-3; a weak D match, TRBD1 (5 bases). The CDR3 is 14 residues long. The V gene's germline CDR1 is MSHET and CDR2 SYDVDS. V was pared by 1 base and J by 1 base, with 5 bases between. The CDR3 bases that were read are TGTGCTAGCAGTTTATGGGACTCTGGAAATACGCTCTAT. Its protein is CASSLWDSGNTLY. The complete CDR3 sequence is CASSLWDSGNTLYF. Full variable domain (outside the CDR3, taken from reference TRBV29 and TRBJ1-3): DMKVTQMPRYLIKRMGENVLLECGQDMSHETMYWYRQDPGLGLQLIYISYDVDSNSEGDIPKGYRVSRKKREHFSLILDSAKTNQTSVYFCASSLWDSGNTLYFGEGSRLIVV.

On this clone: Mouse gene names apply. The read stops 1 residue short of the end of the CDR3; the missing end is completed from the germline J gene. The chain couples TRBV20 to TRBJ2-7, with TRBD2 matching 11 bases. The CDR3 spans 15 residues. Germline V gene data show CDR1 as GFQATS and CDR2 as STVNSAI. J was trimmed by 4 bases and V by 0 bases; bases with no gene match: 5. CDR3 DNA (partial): TGTGGTGCTAGGGATCCCGGGACTGGGGGTTATGAACAGTAC. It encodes CGARDPGTGGYEQY. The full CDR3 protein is CGARDPGTGGYEQYF.

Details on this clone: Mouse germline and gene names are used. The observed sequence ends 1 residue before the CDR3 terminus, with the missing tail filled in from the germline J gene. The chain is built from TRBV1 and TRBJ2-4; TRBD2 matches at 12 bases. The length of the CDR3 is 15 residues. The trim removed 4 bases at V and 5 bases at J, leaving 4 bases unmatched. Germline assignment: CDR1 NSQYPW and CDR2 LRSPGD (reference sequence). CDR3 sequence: CTCSGLGGRVNTLYF. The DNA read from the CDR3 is TGCACCTGCAGTGGACTGGGGGGGCGCGTAAACACCTTGTAC. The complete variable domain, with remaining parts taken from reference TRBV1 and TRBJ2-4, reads VTLLEQNPRWRLVPRGQAVNLRCILKNSQYPWMSWYQQDLQKQLQWLFTLRSPGDKEVKSLPGADYLATRVTDTELRLQVANMSQGRTLYCTCSGLGGRVNTLYFGAGTRLSVL.

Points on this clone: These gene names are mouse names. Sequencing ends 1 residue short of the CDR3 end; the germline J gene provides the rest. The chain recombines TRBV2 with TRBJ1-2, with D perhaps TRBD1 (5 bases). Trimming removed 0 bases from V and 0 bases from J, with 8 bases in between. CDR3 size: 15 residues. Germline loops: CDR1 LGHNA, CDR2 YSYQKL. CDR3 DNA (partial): TGTGCCAGCAGCCAAGAGACAGTTGCAAACTCCGACTACACC. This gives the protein CASSQETVANSDYT. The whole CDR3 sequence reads CASSQETVANSDYTF.

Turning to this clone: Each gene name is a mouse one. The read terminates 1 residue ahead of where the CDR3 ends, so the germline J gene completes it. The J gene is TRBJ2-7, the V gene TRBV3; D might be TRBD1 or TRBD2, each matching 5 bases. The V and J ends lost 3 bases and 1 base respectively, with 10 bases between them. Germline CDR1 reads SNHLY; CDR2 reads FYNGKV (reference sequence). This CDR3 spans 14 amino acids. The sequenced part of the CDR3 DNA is TGTGCCAGCAGCTTGGGGCAGATATCCTATGAACAGTAC. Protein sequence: CASSLGQISYEQY. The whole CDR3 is CASSLGQISYEQYF.

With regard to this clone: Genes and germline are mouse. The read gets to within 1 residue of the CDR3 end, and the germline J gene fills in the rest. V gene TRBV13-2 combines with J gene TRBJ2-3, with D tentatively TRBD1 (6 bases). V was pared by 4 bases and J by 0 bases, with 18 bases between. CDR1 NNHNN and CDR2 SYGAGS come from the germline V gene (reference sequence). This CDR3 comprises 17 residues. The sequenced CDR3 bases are TGTGCCAGCGGTTCCACCGGGACATCTCCTAGTGCAGAAACGCTGTAT. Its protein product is CASGSTGTSPSAETLY. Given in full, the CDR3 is CASGSTGTSPSAETLYF.

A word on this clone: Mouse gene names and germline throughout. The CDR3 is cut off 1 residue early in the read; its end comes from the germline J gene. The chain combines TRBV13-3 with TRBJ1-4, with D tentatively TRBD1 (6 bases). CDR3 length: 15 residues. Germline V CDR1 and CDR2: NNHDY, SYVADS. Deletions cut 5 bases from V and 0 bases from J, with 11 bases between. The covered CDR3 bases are TGTGCCAGCAGGGCGGGACAATTTTCCAACGAAAGATTATTT. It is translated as CASRAGQFSNERLF. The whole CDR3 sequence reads CASRAGQFSNERLFF.

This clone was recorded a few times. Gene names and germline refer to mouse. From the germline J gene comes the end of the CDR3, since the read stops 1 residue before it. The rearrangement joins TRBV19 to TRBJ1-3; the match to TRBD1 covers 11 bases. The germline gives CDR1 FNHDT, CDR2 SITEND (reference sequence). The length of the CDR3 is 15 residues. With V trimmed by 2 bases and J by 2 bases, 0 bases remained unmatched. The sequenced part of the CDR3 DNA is TGTGCCAGCAGTATGGGACAGGGGGCTGGAAATACGCTCTAT. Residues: CASSMGQGAGNTLY. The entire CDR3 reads CASSMGQGAGNTLYF. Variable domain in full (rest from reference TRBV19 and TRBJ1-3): GGIITQTPKFLIGQEGQKLTLKCQQNFNHDTMYWYRQDSGKGLRLIYYSITENDLQKGDLSEGYDASREKKSSFSLTVTSAQKNEMAVFLCASSMGQGAGNTLYFGEGSRLIVV.

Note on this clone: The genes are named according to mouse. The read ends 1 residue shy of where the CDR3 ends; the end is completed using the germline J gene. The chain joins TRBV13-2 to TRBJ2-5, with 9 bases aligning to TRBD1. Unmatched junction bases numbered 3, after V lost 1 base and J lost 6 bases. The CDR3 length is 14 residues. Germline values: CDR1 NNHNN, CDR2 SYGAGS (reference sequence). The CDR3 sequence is CASGDRQGEDTQYF. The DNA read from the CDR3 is TGTGCCAGCGGTGATCGACAGGGGGAGGACACCCAGTAC.